One and the same sample provided the 28 T cell receptor beta chains below, sequenced in a study of blood T cell repertoires in COVID-19. Using immunoSEQ multiplex PCR, the repertoire was profiled, and TCRdb retains in-frame clones only, with some absent. The sample records hundreds of thousands of clones, 70% to 85% being singletons. The source material was peripheral blood. The origin of the receptors is a woman aged 80 or over with active or convalescent COVID-19.

V gene TRBV5-8 combines with J gene TRBJ2-2, with TRBD1 matching 9 bases. V lost 4 bases, J lost 4 bases, and 5 bases stayed unmatched. The CDR3 loop spans 15 amino acids. Germline-derived CDR1 and CDR2 are SGHTS and YDEGEE. The CDR3 DNA follows: TGTGCCAGCAGCCCTGGGACAGGGACCACCGGGGAGCTGTTTTTT. Encoded protein: CASSPGTGTTGELFF.

The DNA of the CDR3 is TGTGCCAGCAGCGGAGGGGCAGCAGGCTCCTACAATGAGCAGTTCTTC. This translates into CASSGGAAGSYNEQFF. The chain joins TRBV7-9 to TRBJ2-1, with D maybe TRBD2 (6 bases). The V end was cut by 5 bases, the J end by 0 bases, with 14 bases between. The CDR3 runs to 16 residues. Germline V gene lookup returns CDR1 SEHNR and CDR2 FQNEAQ (reference sequence).

This chain links TRBV19 with TRBJ2-1; TRBD2 is a possible D gene (5 bases). There are 16 residues in the CDR3. Germline V gene sequence: CDR1 LNHDA, CDR2 SQIVND (reference sequence). Trimming removed 1 base from V and 1 base from J, with 11 bases in between. The CDR3 loop reads CASSIGHPGSYNEQFF. CDR3 coding DNA: TGTGCCAGTAGTATAGGACATCCGGGATCCTACAATGAGCAGTTCTTC.

The chain recombines TRBV6-1 with TRBJ2-7; 9 bases align to TRBD1. This CDR3 has 15 residues. The V gene end was trimmed by 2 bases and the J gene end by 3 bases; junction bases not matched to a gene: 5. Germline lookup yields CDR1 MNHNS and CDR2 SASEGT. In DNA form, the CDR3 reads TGTGCCAGCAGTGAAATAGGACAGGGGAGCTACGAGCAGTACTTC. Encoded protein: CASSEIGQGSYEQYF.

The chain uses TRBV19 and TRBJ2-5, with TRBD2 identical over 13 bases. V lost 5 bases and J lost 5; bases outside the gene matches: 5. Germline CDR1 LNHDA, CDR2 SQIVND (reference sequence). The CDR3 runs to 15 residues. Written as DNA, the CDR3 is TGTGCCAGTAGTCCCACTAGCGGGAGGGGGGAGACCCAGTACTTC. Translated, it gives CASSPTSGRGETQYF.

The rearrangement links TRBV25-1 to TRBJ1-1; 9 nucleotides match TRBD1. The CDR3 runs 15 residues. Germline CDR1 and CDR2: MGHDK and SYGVNS. V was pared by 5 bases and J by 6 bases, with 10 bases of the junction left unmatched. The CDR3 reads CASSQAGQGDSEAFF. DNA of the CDR3: TGTGCCAGCAGTCAAGCGGGACAGGGTGATTCTGAAGCTTTCTTT.

This clone appeared a few times. The rearrangement joins TRBV25-1 to TRBJ1-2, with 8 bases that match TRBD1. V was clipped by 4 bases and J by 5 bases; unmatched bases: 9. Germline V gene lookup returns CDR1 MGHDK and CDR2 SYGVNS. This CDR3 spans 15 amino acids. CDR3 loop: CASSALTGERYGYTF. In DNA, the CDR3 is TGTGCCAGCAGTGCCTTGACAGGGGAGCGGTATGGCTACACCTTC.

The chain employs TRBV24-1 and TRBJ2-7; 13 bases are shared with TRBD2. J was trimmed by 8 bases and V by 3 bases; bases with no gene match: 6. Per germline, CDR1 KGHDR and CDR2 SFDVKD. The CDR3 spans 15 residues. The CDR3 bases are TGTGCCACCAGTGATGCGACTAGCGGGGGGCCTCAGCAGTACTTC. It encodes CATSDATSGGPQQYF.

This chain connects TRBV5-5 to TRBJ1-5; 7 nucleotides line up with TRBD1. Germline loops: CDR1 SGHKS, CDR2 YYEKEE (reference sequence). After removal of 7 bases from V and 6 bases from J, the junction contained 7 bases not matched to a gene. The CDR3 consists of 13 residues. CDR3 coding DNA: TGTGCCAGCGGAGACAGGGTATTTCAGCCCCAGCATTTT. Its protein product is CASGDRVFQPQHF.

V gene TRBV9 combines with J gene TRBJ2-3; the match to TRBD2 covers 11 bases. V lost 0 bases, J lost 6 bases, and 6 bases stayed unmatched. Germline CDR1 and CDR2: SGDLS and YYNGEE. There are 16 residues in the CDR3. The CDR3, as DNA: TGTGCCAGCAGCGTAGCTAGCGGGGGGCCGTGGGATACGCAGTATTTT. Protein sequence: CASSVASGGPWDTQYF.

The V and J genes are TRBV28 and TRBJ1-1; 9 bases line up with TRBD1. Germline values: CDR1 MDHEN, CDR2 SYDVKM. Unmatched junction bases numbered 9, after V lost 6 bases and J lost 1 base. The CDR3 totals 16 residues. CDR3 amino acids: CASRSASGQGNTEAFF. The DNA of the CDR3 is TGTGCCAGCAGGTCCGCTTCGGGACAGGGGAACACTGAAGCTTTCTTT.

This chain connects TRBV6-6 to TRBJ1-1; TRBD1 aligns across 9 bases. CDR1 MNHNY and CDR2 SVGAGI come from the germline V gene (reference sequence). CDR3 length equals 16 residues. After removal of 2 bases from V and 3 bases from J, the junction contained 7 bases not matched to a gene. CDR3 nucleotide sequence: TGTGCCAGCAGTTACCCCGCCGGGACAGGGCACACTGAAGCTTTCTTT. This gives the protein CASSYPAGTGHTEAFF.

This clone was detected once. This chain joins TRBV19 and TRBJ1-5, with D possibly matching TRBD1 (6 bases). The V gene lost 5 bases and the J gene lost 6 bases, with 11 bases spanning the gap. This CDR3 contains 13 residues. Germline V lookup: CDR1 LNHDA, CDR2 SQIVND (reference sequence). The DNA for the CDR3 is TGTGCCAGTAGTCCCCAGGGGTTTCAGCCCCAGCATTTT. Translation: CASSPQGFQPQHF.

This chain connects TRBV2 to TRBJ2-5; TRBD1 is a possible D gene (5 bases). Germline V CDR1 and CDR2: SNHLY, FYNNEI. Between the trimmed V and J ends, which lost 6 bases and 2 bases, there was a span of 10 bases. The CDR3 loop spans 13 amino acids. The CDR3 loop is CASRIGAQETQYF. In DNA form, the CDR3 reads TGTGCCAGCAGAATAGGGGCGCAAGAGACCCAGTACTTC.

The chain employs TRBV9 and TRBJ1-2, with 8 nucleotides matching TRBD1. The length of the CDR3 is 15 residues. Unmatched junction bases numbered 9, after V lost 4 bases and J lost 4 bases. The germline V gene has CDR1 SGDLS and CDR2 YYNGEE. As DNA, the CDR3 is TGTGCCAGCAGCCCGCGACAGGGGTCGGGCTATGGCTACACCTTC. Protein: CASSPRQGSGYGYTF.

This chain links TRBV6-5 with TRBJ2-7, with a tentative D call TRBD1 (6 bases). The germline CDR1 and CDR2 sequences are MNHEY and SVGAGI. The V end was cut by 7 bases, the J end by 4 bases, with 17 bases between. The CDR3 sequence is 14 residues long. CDR3 sequence reads: CASTYATGEYEQYF. CDR3 sequence (DNA): TGTGCCAGCACCTACGCGACAGGAGAGTACGAGCAGTACTTC.

CDR3 nucleotide sequence: TGTGCCAGCACCCCAAGCGGCCGCAATCAGCCCCAGCATTTT. Its translation is CASTPSGRNQPQHF. The chain has TRBV6-5 and TRBJ1-5, with D hard to call. Trimming pared 7 bases from V and 2 bases from J, leaving 12 bases between. The CDR3 runs 14 residues. Germline loops: CDR1 MNHEY, CDR2 SVGAGI.

Concerning this clone: This specimen includes other DNA sequences encoding the same CDR3. The chain employs TRBV3-1 (or the pseudogene TRBV3-2) and TRBJ2-7; D not certain. This CDR3 is 12 amino acids long. The ends were cut back, 1 base at V and 4 bases at J, with 5 bases in the middle. Germline V CDR1 and CDR2: LGHDT, YNNKEL (reference sequence). The CDR3 is CASSQGLYEQYF. In DNA form, the CDR3 reads TGTGCCAGCAGCCAAGGGCTTTACGAGCAGTACTTC.

CDR3 sequence (DNA): TGTGCCACCAGGGATACAGGGGGTGGGGGTTACAATGAGCAGTTCTTC. This gives the protein CATRDTGGGGYNEQFF. The chain combines TRBV24-1 with TRBJ2-1, with 8 bases identical to TRBD1. The CDR3 length is 16 residues. The V gene's germline CDR1 is KGHDR and CDR2 SFDVKD. V trimming: 7 bases; J trimming: 4 bases; junction bases outside the gene matches: 11.

The chain is built from TRBV3-1 (or the pseudogene TRBV3-2) and TRBJ2-7; 12 bases match TRBD2. The CDR3 covers 16 residues. Losses at the gene ends were 4 bases for V and 4 bases for J; bases not matched to a gene: 8. CDR1 and CDR2 (germline): LGHDT, YNNKEL (reference sequence). CDR3 nucleotide sequence: TGTGCCAGCAGCCCGATCGGACTAGCGGGAAAATACGAGCAGTACTTC. Its protein is CASSPIGLAGKYEQYF.

J is TRBJ2-5 and V is TRBV28, with D possibly TRBD2 on 5 matching bases. The CDR3 runs to 16 residues. Trimming took off 5 bases at V and 5 bases at J, with 21 bases between the two ends. Germline values: CDR1 MDHEN, CDR2 SYDVKM. CDR3 sequence reads: CASSPPREGKYETQYF. DNA for the CDR3: TGTGCCAGCAGTCCGCCCCGGGAAGGGAAGTACGAGACCCAGTACTTC.

V and J are TRBV27 and TRBJ2-7; 7 bases agree with TRBD1. This CDR3 comprises 13 residues. J was trimmed by 6 bases and V by 3 bases; bases with no gene match: 5. Germline lookup yields CDR1 MNHEY and CDR2 SMNVEV (reference sequence). The CDR3 bases are TGTGCCAGCAGTTTTACGACAGGGCTCGAGCAGTACTTC. Protein: CASSFTTGLEQYF.

J is TRBJ1-5 and V is TRBV11-2; D not certain. V lost 5 bases and J lost 0, with 8 bases in between. The germline gives CDR1 SGHAT, CDR2 FQNNGV. This CDR3 is 14 amino acids long. The CDR3 nucleotides are TGTGCCAGCAGCACAACCCATAGCAATCAGCCCCAGCATTTT. Amino acids: CASSTTHSNQPQHF.

The V call is TRBV28, the J call TRBJ1-3; D is possibly TRBD1 (5 bases). The CDR3 covers 13 residues. CDR1 is MDHEN and CDR2 is SYDVKM in the germline V gene. With 3 bases removed from V and 8 bases from J, the gap between germline ends came to 11 bases. The CDR3 reads CASSLSGRHTIYF. The CDR3, as DNA: TGTGCCAGCAGTTTGTCAGGGCGGCACACCATATATTTT.

The chain uses TRBV18 and TRBJ2-7; TRBD1 matches 7 bases. V was clipped by 3 bases and J by 6 bases; unmatched bases: 14. This CDR3 has 16 residues. Germline V lookup: CDR1 KGHSH, CDR2 LQKENI. CDR3 DNA sequence: TGTGCCAGCTCACCGGGGTTGAGGGGGCAGGTGCGCGAGCAGTACTTC. Amino acid sequence: CASSPGLRGQVREQYF.

This clone has just a few counts. This sequence joins TRBV3-1 (or the pseudogene TRBV3-2) and TRBJ2-1, with 8 positions matching TRBD2. J lost 2 bases, V lost 2 bases, and 14 bases had no gene match. The CDR3 consists of 19 residues. Germline V lookup: CDR1 LGHDT, CDR2 YNNKEL (reference sequence). The CDR3: CASSQSWDPSGGPYNEQFF. The CDR3 region has the DNA TGTGCCAGCAGCCAAAGTTGGGATCCCTCGGGGGGGCCCTACAATGAGCAGTTCTTC.

The gene calls are TRBV6-5 and TRBJ1-3; 7 positions agree with TRBD1. Germline values: CDR1 MNHEY, CDR2 SVGAGI. With V trimmed by 5 bases and J by 2 bases, 3 bases remained unmatched. The CDR3 runs to 14 residues. As DNA, the CDR3 is TGTGCCAGCAGTCCGACAGGGACTGGAAACACCATATATTTT. Its protein product is CASSPTGTGNTIYF.

The chain recombines TRBV6-6 with TRBJ2-1; 7 bases are a match to TRBD1. The length of the CDR3 is 13 residues. Trimming cost V 7 bases and J 9 bases; bases outside gene matches: 9. CDR1 is MNHNY, CDR2 SVGAGI, per germline (reference sequence). For the CDR3, the DNA is TGTGCCAGCACCCAGGGGGTGGAGAGTGAGCAGTTCTTC. As protein: CASTQGVESEQFF.